This TCR beta chain appears in the sequencing data of a study of T cells in Graves' hyperthyroidism and ophthalmopathy. Researchers took RNA transcripts and amplified the TCR beta CDR3 regions from them. The primer set for the first-round RT-PCR of the TCR CDR3 was HTBI. TCRdb used MiXCR to reprocess the multiplex PCR reads, holding one entry per CDR3 protein. This table has 600,000 or so distinct CDR3 sequences, just over 45% appearing once. A few counts support this clonotype. Sequencing input: peripheral blood or thyroid tissue (not recorded which). This sequence was found in a woman aged 18-35 years with Graves' hyperthyroidism.

The CDR3 sequence is CASSGNNAPEAFF. CDR3 sequence (DNA): TGTGCCAGCAGTGGGAACAACGCCCCCGAAGCTTTCTTT. The V and J genes are TRBV2 and TRBJ1-1; D remains unclear. Trimming shortened V by 4 bases and J by 8 bases, and 14 bases separated the two germline ends. CDR3 length: 13 residues. CDR1 SNHLY and CDR2 FYNNEI come from the germline V gene.